This entry lists 11 T cell receptor beta chains sequenced from one sample in a study of T cell responses to AZD1222 COVID-19 vaccine. Data came from immunoSEQ multiplex PCR; TCRdb stores just in-frame clones and leaves some out. The table lists 100,000 or so clones, around 84% of them singletons. Here the sequenced sample was peripheral blood, taken 28 days after the second AZD1222 dose. Receptor source: an adult who received the AZD1222 COVID-19 vaccine.

The chain combines TRBV6-2 or TRBV6-3 with TRBJ2-5; D might be TRBD1 or TRBD2, each matching 5 bases. Trimming cost V 5 bases and J 7 bases, with 11 bases left between them. The CDR3 spans 12 residues. CDR1 and CDR2 from the germline V gene are MNHEY and SVGEGT. CDR3 DNA: TGTGCCAGCAGTCACCAGAGGGGGACCCAGTACTTC. This translates into CASSHQRGTQYF.

The chain has TRBV3-1 (or the pseudogene TRBV3-2) and TRBJ2-7; D unresolved. CDR1 LGHDT and CDR2 YNNKEL come from the germline V gene (reference sequence). V was shortened by 0 bases and J by 6 bases, with 6 bases between the two germline ends. This CDR3 has 12 amino acids. The DNA of the CDR3 is TGTGCCAGCAGCCAAGATCTGGGCGAGCAGTACTTC. Translation gives CASSQDLGEQYF.

The chain carries TRBV6-1 and TRBJ1-1, with D possibly being TRBD1 (5 bases). The CDR3 consists of 17 residues. Per the germline V gene, CDR1 is MNHNS and CDR2 is SASEGT. V was clipped by 2 bases and J by 3 bases, with 19 bases between them. CDR3 sequence: CASSEYIGVGVDTEAFF. In DNA, the CDR3 is TGTGCCAGCAGTGAATATATCGGGGTAGGGGTGGACACTGAAGCTTTCTTT.

A remark on this clone: Different DNA sequences within this sample yield the same CDR3. This rearrangement joins TRBV11-2 to TRBJ2-7; D might be TRBD2 (6 bases). V was cut by 5 bases and J by 2 bases, with 13 bases left in between. There are 14 residues in the CDR3. Germline V gene sequence: CDR1 SGHAT, CDR2 FQNNGV. The CDR3: CASSLGGRTYEQYF. The CDR3 DNA reads as TGTGCCAGCAGCCTCGGAGGGAGGACCTACGAGCAGTACTTC.

This chain joins TRBV5-6 and TRBJ2-5; 11 bases line up with TRBD1. Germline CDR1 reads SGHDT; CDR2 reads YYEEEE. The CDR3 covers 16 residues. The V segment lost 5 bases and the J segment 3 bases; nucleotides outside the gene matches: 9. CDR3 sequence (DNA): TGTGCCAGCAGGGGGCTCGGGACAGGGGGTGAAGAGACCCAGTACTTC. Amino acid sequence: CASRGLGTGGEETQYF.

The CDR3 protein is CASSTGTGGERPQHF. The CDR3 DNA reads as TGTGCCAGCAGTACCGGGACAGGGGGGGAGAGGCCCCAGCATTTT. J is TRBJ1-5 and V is TRBV6-6; 11 bases fit TRBD1. The CDR3 runs to 15 residues. Trimming removed 5 bases from V and 9 bases from J; junction bases left unmatched: 9. Germline V gene sequence: CDR1 MNHNY, CDR2 SVGAGI (reference sequence).

J is TRBJ1-2 and V is TRBV19; D not certain. CDR1 and CDR2 from the germline V gene are LNHDA and SQIVND (reference sequence). CDR3 size: 13 residues. V lost 0 bases and J lost 4, with 6 bases in between. Here the CDR3 DNA reads TGTGCCAGTAGTATAGATCGGGGCTATGGCTACACCTTC. Translated: CASSIDRGYGYTF.

V is TRBV18 and J is TRBJ1-6, with D hard to call. The V and J ends lost 3 bases and 8 bases respectively, with 11 bases between them. The CDR3 sequence is 14 residues long. CDR1 is KGHSH, CDR2 LQKENI, per germline. The chain's CDR3 is CASSPRIRDSPLHF. The CDR3 coding sequence is TGTGCCAGCTCACCGAGGATAAGAGATTCACCCCTCCACTTT.

CDR3 sequence (DNA): TGTGCCAGCAGTTTAGGGAACACCGGGGAGCTGTTTTTT. It translates to CASSLGNTGELFF. V gene TRBV28 combines with J gene TRBJ2-2; D remains unclear. The V gene lost 2 bases and the J gene lost 1 base, with 2 bases spanning the gap. This CDR3 is built from 13 residues. Germline CDR1 and CDR2: MDHEN and SYDVKM.

The J gene is TRBJ1-5, the V gene TRBV27; perhaps TRBD1 as D (5 bases). Germline loops: CDR1 MNHEY, CDR2 SMNVEV (reference sequence). Trimming left V 7 bases short and J 0 bases short, with 19 bases between. The CDR3 is 17 amino acids. The CDR3 sequence is CASNPTDLGFSNQPQHF. The CDR3 coding sequence is TGTGCCAGCAATCCGACAGACTTAGGTTTTAGCAATCAGCCCCAGCATTTT.

This rearrangement joins TRBV5-1 to TRBJ2-3, with a tentative D call TRBD2 (6 bases). Trimming stripped 7 bases from V and 0 bases from J, with 9 bases between. The CDR3 sequence is 13 residues long. In germline, CDR1 is SGHRS, CDR2 YFSETQ. Here the CDR3 reads CASSGLSTDTQYF. The CDR3 nucleotides are TGCGCCAGCTCGGGACTCAGCACAGATACGCAGTATTTT.